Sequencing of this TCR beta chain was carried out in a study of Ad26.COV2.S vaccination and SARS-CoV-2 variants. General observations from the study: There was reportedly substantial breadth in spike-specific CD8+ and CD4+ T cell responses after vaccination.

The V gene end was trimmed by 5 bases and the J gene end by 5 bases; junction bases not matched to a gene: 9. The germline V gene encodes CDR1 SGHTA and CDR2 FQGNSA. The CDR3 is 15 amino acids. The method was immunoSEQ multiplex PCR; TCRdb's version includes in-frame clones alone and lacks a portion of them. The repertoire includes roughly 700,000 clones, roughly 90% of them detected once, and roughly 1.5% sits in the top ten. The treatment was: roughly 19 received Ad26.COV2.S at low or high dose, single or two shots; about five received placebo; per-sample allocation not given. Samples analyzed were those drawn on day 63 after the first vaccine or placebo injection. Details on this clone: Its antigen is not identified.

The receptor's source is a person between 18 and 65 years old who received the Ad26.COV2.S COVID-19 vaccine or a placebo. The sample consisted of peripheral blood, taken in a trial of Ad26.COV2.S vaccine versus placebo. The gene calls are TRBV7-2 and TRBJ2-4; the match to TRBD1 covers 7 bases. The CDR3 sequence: CASSVQGGRENIQYF. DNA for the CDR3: TGTGCCAGCAGCGTACAAGGGGGCCGGGAAAACATTCAGTACTTC.